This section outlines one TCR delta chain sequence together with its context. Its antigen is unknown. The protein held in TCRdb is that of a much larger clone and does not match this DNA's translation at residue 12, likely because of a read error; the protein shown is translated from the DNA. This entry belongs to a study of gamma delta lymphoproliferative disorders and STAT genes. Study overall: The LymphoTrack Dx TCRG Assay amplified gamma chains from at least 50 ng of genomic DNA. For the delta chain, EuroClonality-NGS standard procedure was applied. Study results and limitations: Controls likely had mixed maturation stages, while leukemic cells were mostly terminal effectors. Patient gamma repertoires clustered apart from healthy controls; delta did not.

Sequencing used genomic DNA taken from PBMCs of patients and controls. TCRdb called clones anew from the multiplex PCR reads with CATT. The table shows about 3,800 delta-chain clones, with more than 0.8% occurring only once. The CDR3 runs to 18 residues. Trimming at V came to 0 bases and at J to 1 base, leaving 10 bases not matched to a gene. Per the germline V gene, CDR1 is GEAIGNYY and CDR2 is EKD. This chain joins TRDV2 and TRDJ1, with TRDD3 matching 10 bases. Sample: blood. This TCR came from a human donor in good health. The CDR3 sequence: CACDTVGGGYGATDKLIF. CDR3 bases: TGTGCCTGTGACACCGTCGGCGGGGGATACGGGGCCACCGATAAACTCATCTTT.